Listed here are 27 T cell receptor beta chains from one sample, sequenced in a study of blood T cells in healthy people across ages. Combining a sample-barcoded 5' primer with a J-beta primer mix, a second PCR ran for roughly 7 to 11 cycles. MiXCR, run by TCRdb on the 5' RACE reads, gives a single entry per CDR3 protein. The repertoire holds 1.5 million to 2 million distinct CDR3 sequences, with roughly 28% as singletons. The specimen was blood. The origin of the receptors is a young woman in good health.

This clonotype was seen repeatedly, ten times or more. The chain employs TRBV10-3 and TRBJ1-5; D not certain. Per germline, CDR1 ENHRY and CDR2 SYGVKD. V was clipped by 9 bases and J by 0 bases, with 21 bases between them. CDR3 length equals 17 residues. The CDR3 sequence is CAIIDRIRDYSNQPQHF. The CDR3 coding sequence is TGTGCCATAATTGACCGGATTAGAGACTATAGCAATCAGCCCCAGCATTTT.

This clonotype was picked up a small number of times. The J gene is TRBJ2-1, the V gene TRBV11-2, with D perhaps assigned TRBD1 or TRBD2 (6 bases each). The CDR3 has 14 amino acids. With 3 bases removed from V and 7 bases from J, the gap between germline ends came to 13 bases. Per the germline V gene, CDR1 is SGHAT and CDR2 is FQNNGV. This CDR3 reads CASSFRRGRNEQFF. In nucleotides, the CDR3 is TGTGCCAGCAGCTTCCGACGGGGGCGGAATGAGCAGTTCTTC. Variable domain in full (rest from reference TRBV11-2 and TRBJ2-1): EAGVAQSPRYKIIEKRQSVAFWCNPISGHATLYWYQQILGQGPKLLIQFQNNGVVDDSQLPKDRFSAERLKGVDSTLKIQPAKLEDSAVYLCASSFRRGRNEQFFGPGTRLTVL.

In DNA form, the CDR3 reads TGTGCCAGCTCCGAGACCTCGAATGAAAAACTGTTTTTT. Residues: CASSETSNEKLFF. This chain uses TRBV18 with TRBJ1-4; D is unresolved. CDR1 and CDR2 (germline): KGHSH, LQKENI. The CDR3 sequence is 13 residues long. Trimming pared 6 bases from V and 5 bases from J, leaving 10 bases between. Combining the CDR3 with reference TRBV18 and TRBJ1-4 gives the whole variable domain NAGVMQNPRHLVRRRGQEARLRCSPMKGHSHVYWYRQLPEEGLKFMVYLQKENIIDESGMPKERFSAEFPKEGPSILRIQQVVRGDSAAYFCASSETSNEKLFFGSGTQLSVL.

This clonotype was detected only a few times. V usage is TRBV20-1 and J usage is TRBJ2-1; 11 positions agree with TRBD2. The junction had 6 bases not matched to a gene; V was cut back by 5 bases and J by 6 bases. The CDR3 sequence is 14 residues long. Germline CDR1 and CDR2: DFQATT and SNEGSKA (reference sequence). The CDR3 DNA is TGCAGTGCTCTTAGCGGGAGGGTCTCCAATGAGCAGTTCTTC. It codes for CSALSGRVSNEQFF.

The chain is built from TRBV12-3 or TRBV12-4 and TRBJ1-5; 8 nucleotides agree with TRBD1. The CDR3 has 16 amino acids. Losses at the gene ends were 5 bases for V and 4 bases for J; bases not matched to a gene: 10. CDR3 region: CASSPDGQGRNQPQHF. The DNA for the CDR3 is TGTGCCAGCAGTCCCGATGGACAGGGACGGAATCAGCCCCAGCATTTT.

This rearrangement joins TRBV9 to TRBJ1-1, with D tentatively TRBD1 (6 bases). The CDR3 consists of 18 residues. CDR1 and CDR2 from the germline V gene are SGDLS and YYNGEE. The V end lost 0 bases, the J end lost 0 bases, and 18 bases lay between the germline ends. Here the CDR3 reads CASSVDQLDSDMNTEAFF. The CDR3, as DNA: TGTGCCAGCAGCGTAGATCAACTGGACAGCGATATGAACACTGAAGCTTTCTTT.

CDR3 in amino acids: CASSESRGMGTNEQFF. In DNA form, the CDR3 reads TGCGCCAGCAGTGAGTCGCGAGGAATGGGCACCAATGAGCAGTTCTTC. V and J are TRBV10-1 and TRBJ2-1; no reliable D call. The germline gives CDR1 WNHNN, CDR2 SYGVQD (reference sequence). The germline V and J ends were trimmed by 0 bases and 6 bases, with 15 bases remaining between them. The CDR3 has 16 amino acids.

The chain couples TRBV29-1 to TRBJ2-1, with TRBD2 matching over 12 bases. The trim removed 7 bases at V and 6 bases at J, leaving 7 bases unmatched. The CDR3 is made up of 14 amino acids. Germline CDR1 reads SQVTM; CDR2 reads ANQGSEA. The CDR3 DNA is TGCAGCGCTCCTAGCGGGAGGGCCTTCAATGAGCAGTTCTTC. Its protein is CSAPSGRAFNEQFF.

This clonotype was counted only a few times. The chain couples TRBV10-1 to TRBJ2-7; the D gene is possibly TRBD1 (5 bases). Trimming took 6 bases from V and 9 from J, leaving 21 bases between them. The CDR3 has 14 residues. CDR1 is WNHNN, CDR2 SYGVQD, per germline (reference sequence). In nucleotides, the CDR3 is TGCGCCAGCAGCCCAGGGCCCCGAGAGGATTTGCAGTACTTC. Its translation: CASSPGPREDLQYF.

The J gene is TRBJ2-2, the V gene TRBV10-3; the match to TRBD1 covers 10 bases. The germline gives CDR1 ENHRY, CDR2 SYGVKD. After removal of 6 bases from V and 2 bases from J, the junction contained 15 bases not matched to a gene. The CDR3 length is 19 residues. The CDR3 DNA sequence: TGTGCCATCAGAGCCGGGACAGGGGCCAGCGGGGCAAACACCGGGGAGCTGTTTTTT. It is translated as CAIRAGTGASGANTGELFF.

This sequence joins TRBV4-1 and TRBJ2-3; 8 positions match TRBD2. Losses at the gene ends were 0 bases for V and 1 base for J; bases not matched to a gene: 9. This CDR3 spans 18 amino acids. Per the germline V gene, CDR1 is MGHRA and CDR2 is YSYEKL. CDR3 DNA sequence: TGCGCCAGCAGCCAAGATTTATTGGCTAGCGGGCGCACAGATACGCAGTATTTT. It codes for CASSQDLLASGRTDTQYF.

The V and J genes are TRBV5-1 and TRBJ1-2; D is unclear. V was cut by 0 bases and J by 2 bases, with 17 bases left in between. Per the germline V gene, CDR1 is SGHRS and CDR2 is YFSETQ. The CDR3 sequence is 17 residues long. The CDR3: CASSLGLLGVTNYGYTF. For the CDR3, the DNA is TGCGCCAGCAGCTTGGGACTACTCGGGGTAACAAACTATGGCTACACCTTC.

This clonotype was recorded at least ten times. The junction departs from the called germline gene at one end, perhaps through a read error. The chain combines TRBV5-1 with TRBJ1-1; TRBD1 might be the D (5 bases). The CDR3 contains 14 residues. Looked up from germline, CDR1 is SGHRS and CDR2 is YFSETQ. In nucleotides, the CDR3 is TGTGCCAGCAGTTTGGACGGGGGGAACACTGAAGCTTTCTTT. Amino acid sequence: CASSLDGGNTEAFF.

The chain is built from TRBV12-3 or TRBV12-4 and TRBJ2-1; TRBD2 agrees at 10 bases. Trimming removed 6 bases from V and 4 bases from J; junction bases left unmatched: 3. The CDR3 has 14 residues. CDR3 loop: CASSTSGMYNEQFF. Here the CDR3 DNA reads TGTGCCAGCAGCACTAGCGGGATGTACAATGAGCAGTTCTTC.

This clonotype came up a few times. The V gene is TRBV5-5, the J gene TRBJ2-3, with D unresolved. CDR3 length: 14 residues. CDR1 and CDR2 from the germline V gene are SGHKS and YYEKEE (reference sequence). V shed 0 bases and J shed 6 bases, with 11 bases lying between them. CDR3: CASSLEALEDTQYF. In DNA, the CDR3 is TGTGCCAGCAGCTTGGAGGCCTTAGAGGATACGCAGTATTTT.

Worth noting for this clonotype: One junction end does not reproduce the germline sequence, and a read error may be involved. The J gene is TRBJ2-5, the V gene TRBV27, with D possibly being TRBD1 (5 bases). The germline gives CDR1 MNHEY, CDR2 SMNVEV (reference sequence). This CDR3 is built from 13 residues. For the CDR3, the DNA is TGTGCCAGCATTTTAGGGGCGTCTGCGACCCAGTACTTC. As protein: CASILGASATQYF.

The V call is TRBV18, the J call TRBJ2-7, with TRBD1 matching 7 bases. Germline V gene sequence: CDR1 KGHSH, CDR2 LQKENI. V lost 4 bases and J lost 7; bases outside the gene matches: 7. CDR3 length equals 13 residues. In DNA, the CDR3 is TGTGCCAGCTCACGCGGACAGGATATTGAGCAGTACTTC. Translating it yields CASSRGQDIEQYF.

This sequence joins TRBV18 and TRBJ2-7; D is unclear. Trimming left V 3 bases short and J 2 bases short, with 14 bases between. The CDR3 is made up of 15 amino acids. Germline V gene sequence: CDR1 KGHSH, CDR2 LQKENI. The CDR3 DNA sequence: TGTGCCAGCTCACCGGCCGCAGTTGGGGCCTACGAGCAGTACTTC. This translates into CASSPAAVGAYEQYF.

Only a few counts were recorded for this clonotype. This chain connects TRBV7-3 to TRBJ1-2; D ambiguous. CDR1 and CDR2 (germline): SGHTA, FQGTGA. The CDR3 length is 13 residues. Trimming removed 5 bases from V and 8 bases from J, with 15 bases in between. In DNA form, the CDR3 reads TGTGCCAGCAGCCCTACACCGAATGACGGCTACACCTTC. It is translated as CASSPTPNDGYTF. Full variable domain (missing parts from reference TRBV7-3 and TRBJ1-2): GAGVSQTPSNKVTEKGKYVELRCDPISGHTALYWYRQSLGQGPEFLIYFQGTGAADDSGLPNDRFFAVRPEGSVSTLKIQRTERGDSAVYLCASSPTPNDGYTFGSGTRLTVV.

The V gene is TRBV20-1, the J gene TRBJ1-2; maybe TRBD1 (5 bases). Trimming shortened V by 3 bases and J by 8 bases, and 16 bases separated the two germline ends. CDR1 is DFQATT and CDR2 is SNEGSKA in the germline V gene (reference sequence). This CDR3 comprises 13 residues. This CDR3 reads CSASLSGKGGYTF. The CDR3 nucleotides are TGCAGTGCTAGCCTATCCGGGAAGGGGGGCTACACCTTC.

The CDR3 protein is CSVERRTDYGYTF. For the CDR3, the DNA is TGCAGCGTTGAAAGGCGGACAGACTATGGCTACACCTTC. The chain uses TRBV29-1 and TRBJ1-2; weak D call: TRBD1 (6 bases). Trimming pared 2 bases from V and 3 bases from J, leaving 10 bases between. The CDR3 has 13 residues. Germline lookup yields CDR1 SQVTM and CDR2 ANQGSEA.

CDR3 region: CSVVEEEDTQYF. The CDR3 DNA is TGCAGCGTAGTGGAGGAGGAAGATACGCAGTATTTT. The rearrangement uses TRBV29-1 and TRBJ2-3; D may be TRBD2 (5 bases). This CDR3 has 12 amino acids. The germline V gene has CDR1 SQVTM and CDR2 ANQGSEA. Trimming took 6 bases from V and 5 from J, leaving 12 bases between them.

This clonotype was counted many times. The chain couples TRBV5-1 to TRBJ2-7; 7 bases align to TRBD1. The J segment lost 2 bases and the V segment lost 7 bases, leaving 9 bases of the junction unmatched. CDR1 SGHRS and CDR2 YFSETQ come from the germline V gene. This CDR3 spans 14 amino acids. CDR3 protein: CASPGDSSTYEQYF. In nucleotides, the CDR3 is TGCGCCAGCCCTGGGGACAGTTCCACCTACGAGCAGTACTTC.

This clonotype was seen a few times. V is TRBV19 and J is TRBJ1-2, with a possible D match to TRBD1 (6 bases). Trimming removed 3 bases from V and 8 bases from J, with 22 bases in between. Germline CDR1 reads LNHDA; CDR2 reads SQIVND (reference sequence). The CDR3 spans 16 residues. The CDR3 DNA reads as TGTGCCAGTAGTATCGATAGACAGGCGATTTTTACCGGCTACACCTTC. This codes for CASSIDRQAIFTGYTF.

The genes are TRBV30 and TRBJ2-3, with 8 bases that match TRBD2. The V gene end was trimmed by 3 bases and the J gene end by 4 bases; junction bases not matched to a gene: 6. Germline V gene lookup returns CDR1 GTSNPN and CDR2 SVGIG (reference sequence). The CDR3 loop spans 14 amino acids. CDR3 bases: TGTGCCTGGAGGATAGCGGGAAATTCAGATACGCAGTATTTT. Translation: CAWRIAGNSDTQYF.

The chain couples TRBV12-3 or TRBV12-4 to TRBJ2-4, with a possible D match to TRBD1 (6 bases). Deletions cut 3 bases from V and 13 bases from J, with 22 bases between. The CDR3 sequence is 15 residues long. The CDR3 DNA reads TGTGCCAGCAGTTTCCCTTCTACACAGGGAAATGAGCAGTACTTC. Its protein is CASSFPSTQGNEQYF.

This clonotype was found a few times. The CDR3 DNA follows: TGCAGTGCCACCGAGGGACAGGTCTCAAATAGCCAGTACTTC. Encoded protein: CSATEGQVSNSQYF. The V call is TRBV20-1, the J call TRBJ2-7; the match to TRBD1 covers 8 bases. The CDR3 spans 14 residues. Per germline, CDR1 DFQATT and CDR2 SNEGSKA (reference sequence). V gave up 6 bases and J gave up 10 bases; unmatched junction bases: 17.